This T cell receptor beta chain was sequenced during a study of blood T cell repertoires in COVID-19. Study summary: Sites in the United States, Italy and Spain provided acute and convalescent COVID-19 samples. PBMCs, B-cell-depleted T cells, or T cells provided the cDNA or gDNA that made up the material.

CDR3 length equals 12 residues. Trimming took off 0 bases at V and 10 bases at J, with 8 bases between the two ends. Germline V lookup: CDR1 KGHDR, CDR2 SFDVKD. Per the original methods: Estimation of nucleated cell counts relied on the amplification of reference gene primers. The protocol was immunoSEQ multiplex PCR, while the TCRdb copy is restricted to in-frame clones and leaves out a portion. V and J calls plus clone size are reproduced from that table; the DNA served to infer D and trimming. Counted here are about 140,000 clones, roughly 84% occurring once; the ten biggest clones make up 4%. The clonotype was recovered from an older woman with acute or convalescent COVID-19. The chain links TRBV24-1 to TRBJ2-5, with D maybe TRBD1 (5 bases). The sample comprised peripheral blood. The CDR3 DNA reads TGTGCCACCAGTGATTTGAGGGGTGGCCAGTACTTC. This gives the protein CATSDLRGGQYF.